The 15 T cell receptor beta chains listed next were all sequenced from one sample in a study of T cell clusters in autoimmune cytopenias. TRB amplification used approximately 250 ng of peripheral blood genomic DNA. TRB rearrangements were amplified by touch-down multiplex PCR with mixed TRB-A/B primers. TCRdb reanalyzed the multiplex PCR reads and collapses them to one entry per CDR3 protein, without DNA. This sample's clone table lists around 8,000 distinct CDR3 sequences. The data were also submitted as part of a second study, on T cell repertoires in aging, cancer and after chemotherapy.

Sample: peripheral blood. These receptors all come from a human donor with an autoimmune cytopenia or autoimmune hepatitis (not recorded which).

CDR3 amino acids: CSAGREAYEQYF. V is TRBV20-1 and J is TRBJ2-7; TCRdb calls TRBD2, which cannot be checked without DNA. CDR1 DFQATT and CDR2 SNEGSKA come from the germline V gene (reference sequence). The CDR3 runs 12 residues.

The chain is built from TRBV6-5 and TRBJ1-1; no DNA is available, so the TRBD1 call from TCRdb remains unchecked. The CDR3 covers 14 residues. Per the germline V gene, CDR1 is MNHEY and CDR2 is SVGAGI. The CDR3 spells CASSRQNLNTEAFF.

By frequency, this clonotype is medium-sized. This chain uses TRBV19 with TRBJ2-7; TCRdb names TRBD2, which stays unverified in the absence of DNA. The germline V gene has CDR1 LNHDA and CDR2 SQIVND (reference sequence). The CDR3 totals 15 residues. Here the CDR3 reads CASSPTSGDSYEQYF.

CDR3 loop: CASSLSGNQNNEQFF. The V call is TRBV5-1, the J call TRBJ2-1; the D gene TCRdb calls, TRBD1, cannot be checked with no DNA. CDR3 size: 15 residues. Germline V gene lookup returns CDR1 SGHRS and CDR2 YFSETQ.

The V gene is TRBV12-3 or TRBV12-4, the J gene TRBJ2-2; TCRdb calls TRBD1, which cannot be checked without DNA. The CDR3 covers 14 residues. This CDR3 reads CASSFHGGSGELFF.

This clonotype is called medium-sized (0.01 to 0.1%) based on its frequency. The gene calls are TRBV11-2 and TRBJ1-6. CDR3 length: 14 amino acids. Germline V gives CDR1 SGHAT, CDR2 FQNNGV. The CDR3 reads CASSLPPAGSPLHF.

The chain uses TRBV6-9 and TRBJ1-6; the D call from TCRdb, TRBD1, cannot be confirmed without DNA. The CDR3 totals 16 residues. Germline CDR1 is MNHGY and CDR2 is SVAAGI. The CDR3 here is CASSYRQGGNNSPLHF.

Measured by frequency, this clonotype is medium-sized. The V and J genes are TRBV29-1 and TRBJ2-2. The CDR3 totals 11 residues. Germline V lookup: CDR1 SQVTM, CDR2 ANQGSEA. The CDR3 protein is CSVATLGELFF.

Considering frequency, this clonotype is medium-sized. This sequence joins TRBV6-1 and TRBJ1-5; TCRdb's D call, TRBD1, is unchecked because there is no DNA. Germline lookup yields CDR1 MNHNS and CDR2 SASEGT. CDR3 length equals 13 residues. CDR3 protein: CASIRTGYQPQHF.

The chain couples TRBV7-9 to TRBJ2-1; TCRdb names TRBD2, which stays unverified in the absence of DNA. Germline V CDR1 and CDR2: SEHNR, FQNEAQ (reference sequence). CDR3 size: 19 residues. The CDR3: CASSLGTTLSVGRYNEQFF. The full variable domain, completed using reference TRBV7-9 and TRBJ2-1, is DTGVSQNPRHKITKRGQNVTFRCDPISEHNRLYWYRQTLGQGPEFLTYFQNEAQLEKSRLLSDRFSAERPKGSFSTLEIQRTEQGDSAMYLCASSLGTTLSVGRYNEQFFGPGTRLTVL.

Frequency places this clonotype as medium-sized. This chain links TRBV29-1 with TRBJ1-2; the D call from TCRdb, TRBD1, cannot be confirmed without DNA. The CDR3 spans 12 residues. CDR1 and CDR2 (germline): SQVTM, ANQGSEA. The CDR3: CSVGGARGGYTF.

This chain uses TRBV20-1 with TRBJ2-2; absent DNA, TCRdb's TRBD1 call cannot be checked. Germline lookup yields CDR1 DFQATT and CDR2 SNEGSKA (reference sequence). The CDR3 contains 14 residues. The chain's CDR3 is CSARWGANTGELFF.

Judged by frequency, this clonotype is medium-sized. The chain couples TRBV6-5 to TRBJ1-2; there is no DNA to check the TCRdb D call of TRBD1. This CDR3 region has 15 residues. Germline-derived CDR1 and CDR2 are MNHEY and SVGAGI. Here the CDR3 reads CASSYSGQGALGYTF.

V gene TRBV12-3 or TRBV12-4 combines with J gene TRBJ2-1; TCRdb outputs TRBD2, but without DNA this stays unchecked. The CDR3 has 12 residues. CDR3 sequence reads: CASGLLSDEQFF.

The gene calls are TRBV5-5 and TRBJ2-7; absent DNA, TCRdb's TRBD2 call cannot be checked. The CDR3 is made up of 16 amino acids. CDR1 and CDR2 (germline): SGHKS, YYEKEE (reference sequence). This CDR3 reads CASSLGLAVLSYEQYF.